Listed below are T cell receptor beta chains from one sample, sequenced in a study of Ad26.COV2.S vaccination and SARS-CoV-2 variants. The repertoire was sequenced with immunoSEQ multiplex PCR; TCRdb's copy has only in-frame clones and lacks some. The repertoire holds about 680,000 clones, with about 89% as singletons. The starting material was peripheral blood, obtained in a trial of Ad26.COV2.S vaccine versus placebo. The receptors here all came from a person aged 18 to 65 who received the Ad26.COV2.S COVID-19 vaccine or a placebo. CDR3s include the opening cysteine and the closing phenylalanine or tryptophan. Fields, in order: J gene, D gene, V gene, CDR3 protein. The D gene is left open where the match is weak.

TRBJ2-6 NA TRBV7-9 CASSQGSGANVLTF
TRBJ1-2 NA TRBV4-2 CASSQEVEGSFYGYTF
TRBJ2-7 NA TRBV10-3 CATLAGDGSSYEQYF
TRBJ1-2 NA TRBV10-1 CARSEVRWYGYTF
TRBJ2-2 NA TRBV2 CASSASYGGELFF
TRBJ2-7 NA TRBV10-1 CASSDSGPYEQYF
TRBJ2-7 NA TRBV7-2 CASSFSDGSYEQYF
TRBJ2-7 TRBD2 TRBV6-5 CASRLGLAGEYEQYF
TRBJ1-5 NA TRBV30 CAWSGAVDQPQHF
TRBJ1-5 NA TRBV6-1 CASSETGGGGNSNQPQHF
TRBJ1-3 TRBD1 TRBV11-1 CASSPGQSGNTIYF
TRBJ1-1 TRBD1 TRBV3-1/TRBV3-2 CASSQARTGGNTEAFF
TRBJ1-5 NA TRBV27 CASSLGPSQPQHF
TRBJ2-7 TRBD2 TRBV10-1 CASIVAGGPKEQYF
TRBJ2-7 NA TRBV14 CASSLTWTTGEQYF
TRBJ2-7 NA TRBV4-1 CASSQDRQRSYEQYF
TRBJ2-5 TRBD2 TRBV30 CAWSVLTSAQETQYF
TRBJ2-7 NA TRBV5-4 CASSFEGGEQYF
TRBJ1-1 NA TRBV19 CASSIGGGRAFF
TRBJ2-7 TRBD1 TRBV6-5 CASSYTRDRGYEQYF
TRBJ2-2 NA TRBV5-4 CASSLGGRGPNTGELFF
TRBJ1-2 NA TRBV27 CASSLVGAGGYTF
TRBJ1-2 NA TRBV3-1/TRBV3-2 CASSQAGYGYTF
TRBJ2-5 NA TRBV30 CAWSVRGSQETQYF
TRBJ2-1 TRBD1 TRBV5-6 CASSWTGDEQFF
TRBJ2-3 TRBD2 TRBV7-2 CASISSGSTDTQYF
TRBJ1-1 NA TRBV2 CASNIVAGNTEAFF
TRBJ2-3 TRBD2 TRBV7-2 CASSSSGVVDTQYF
TRBJ1-2 TRBD1 TRBV7-8 CASSQRTGPGYTF
TRBJ2-2 NA TRBV3-1/TRBV3-2 CASSQDSESRLRYEIANTGELFF
TRBJ1-3 NA TRBV2 CASSVEGEVTGNTIYF
TRBJ2-7 TRBD1 TRBV6-5 CASSIGQGAGYEQYF
TRBJ1-4 NA TRBV27 CASSPNTEKLFF
TRBJ2-2 NA TRBV15 CATQENKNTGELFF
TRBJ2-7 TRBD1 TRBV7-2 CASSLDRGAYEQYF
TRBJ1-5 TRBD1 TRBV30 CAWSQGGSRDQPQHF
TRBJ2-7 TRBD2 TRBV23-1 CASSQSTGTSGRDTTYEQYF
TRBJ2-7 NA TRBV6-5 CASSYSVVNPYEQYF
TRBJ2-1 NA TRBV2 CASRVVGQRTYNEQFF
TRBJ2-7 NA TRBV5-4 CASSLEWGGEQYF
TRBJ1-3 TRBD1 TRBV9 CASSPRDRGGNTIYF
TRBJ1-1 NA TRBV18 CASSPSQVDTEAFF
TRBJ2-1 TRBD2 TRBV27 CASSSSKRGGLRPYNEQFF
TRBJ1-2 NA TRBV12-3/TRBV12-4 CASTREFYGYTF
TRBJ2-1 NA TRBV30 CALLGTSRFF
TRBJ2-1 NA TRBV5-4 CASSLGETGIEQFF
TRBJ2-3 TRBD2 TRBV7-6 CASSLETSGGADTQYF
TRBJ2-1 TRBD2 TRBV6-6 CASRDLAGGDEQFF
TRBJ2-1 NA TRBV24-1 CATSDSENNEQFF
TRBJ1-3 TRBD1 TRBV7-9 CASSQGAAFSGNTIYF
TRBJ1-4 TRBD1 TRBV7-9 CASSPTGVTEKLFF
TRBJ2-2 TRBD2 TRBV3-1/TRBV3-2 CASSLLAGGPGAGELFF
TRBJ2-3 TRBD2 TRBV24-1 CATSDRDRGGQYF